This T cell receptor beta chain was found in a study of blood T cell repertoires in COVID-19. About the study: Acute and convalescent COVID-19 specimens originated in the United States, Italy and Spain. Sample material is recorded as cDNA or gDNA derived from T cells, B-cell-depleted T cells, or PBMCs.

Source study methods: Nucleated cell counts were estimated from reference gene primer amplification. Using immunoSEQ multiplex PCR, the repertoire was profiled, and TCRdb retains in-frame clones only, with some absent. Clone size and V and J calls were adopted from that table, with D and trimming inferred from the DNA. The data hold 130,000 or so clones, with 85% to 90% observed a single time. The V end lost 5 bases, the J end lost 4 bases, and 20 bases lay between the germline ends. The CDR3 has 16 amino acids. Looked up from germline, CDR1 is LGHDT and CDR2 is YNNKEL (reference sequence). The chain employs TRBV3-1 (or the pseudogene TRBV3-2) and TRBJ2-5; D is perhaps TRBD2 (5 bases). Sequenced sample: peripheral blood. The sequence came from a woman aged 60-70 years with acute or convalescent COVID-19. The CDR3 sequence is CASSTRREGLRETQYF. The CDR3 nucleotides are TGTGCCAGCAGCACCCGCCGGGAAGGGCTGAGAGAGACCCAGTACTTC.